This TCR beta chain was captured by sequencing in a study of T cell changes during pregnancy in multiple sclerosis. The assay was immunoSEQ multiplex PCR, and TCRdb's table has in-frame clones only and misses some. The sample consists of fewer than 90,000 clones, just under 95% of them appearing once. This clonotype originated in a female donor with multiple sclerosis, enrolled in a pregnancy study. Here the sequenced sample was peripheral blood, taken in the third trimester of pregnancy.

As DNA, the CDR3 is TGTGCCAGCAGCCAAAGACGGGACAGGGTAGAACATGGCTACACCTTC. It encodes CASSQRRDRVEHGYTF. The V gene is TRBV27, the J gene TRBJ1-2; 9 bases line up with TRBD1. The CDR3 has 16 residues. With V trimmed by 6 bases and J by 6 bases, 14 bases remained unmatched. Germline V gives CDR1 MNHEY, CDR2 SMNVEV (reference sequence).